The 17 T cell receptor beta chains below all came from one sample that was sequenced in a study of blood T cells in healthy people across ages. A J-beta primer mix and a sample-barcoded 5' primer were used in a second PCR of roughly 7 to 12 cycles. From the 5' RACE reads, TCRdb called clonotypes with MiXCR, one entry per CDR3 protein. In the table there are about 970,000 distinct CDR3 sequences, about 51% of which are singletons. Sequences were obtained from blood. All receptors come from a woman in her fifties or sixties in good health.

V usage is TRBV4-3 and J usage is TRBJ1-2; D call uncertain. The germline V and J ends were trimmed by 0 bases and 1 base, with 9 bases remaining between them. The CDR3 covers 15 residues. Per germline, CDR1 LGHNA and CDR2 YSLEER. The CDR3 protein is CASSQDGRSNYGYTF. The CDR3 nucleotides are TGCGCCAGCAGCCAAGATGGCCGGAGTAACTATGGCTACACCTTC.

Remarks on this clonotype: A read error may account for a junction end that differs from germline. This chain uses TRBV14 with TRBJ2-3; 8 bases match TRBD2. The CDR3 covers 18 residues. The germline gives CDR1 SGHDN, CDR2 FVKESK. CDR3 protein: CAGSQLGASGSSTDTQYF. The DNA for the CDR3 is TGTGCCGGCAGCCAACTGGGGGCGAGCGGGAGTAGCACAGATACGCAGTATTTT.

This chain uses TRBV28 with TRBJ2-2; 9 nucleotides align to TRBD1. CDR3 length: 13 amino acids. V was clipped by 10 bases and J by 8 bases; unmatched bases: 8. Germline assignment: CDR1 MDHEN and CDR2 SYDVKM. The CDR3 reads CATLDRGGGELFF. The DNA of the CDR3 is TGTGCCACCCTGGACAGGGGTGGGGGGGAGCTGTTTTTT.

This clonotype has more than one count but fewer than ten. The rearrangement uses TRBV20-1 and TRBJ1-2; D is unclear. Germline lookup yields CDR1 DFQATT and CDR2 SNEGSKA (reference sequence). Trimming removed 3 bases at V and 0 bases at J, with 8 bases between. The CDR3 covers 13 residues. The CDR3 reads CSASSYANYGYTF. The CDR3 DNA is TGCAGTGCTAGTAGCTATGCTAACTATGGCTACACCTTC.

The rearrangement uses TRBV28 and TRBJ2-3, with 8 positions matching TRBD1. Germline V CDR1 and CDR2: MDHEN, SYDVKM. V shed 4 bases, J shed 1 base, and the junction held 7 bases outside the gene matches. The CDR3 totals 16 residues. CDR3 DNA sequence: TGTGCCAGCAGTTACTCACAGGGGGGCGGCACAGATACGCAGTATTTT. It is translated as CASSYSQGGGTDTQYF.

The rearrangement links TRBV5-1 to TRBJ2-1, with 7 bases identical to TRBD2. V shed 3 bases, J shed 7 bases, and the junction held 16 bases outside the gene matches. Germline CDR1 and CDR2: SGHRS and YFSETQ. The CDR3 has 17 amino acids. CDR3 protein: CASSYYPSGTRRNEQFF. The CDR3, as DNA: TGCGCCAGCAGCTACTACCCCAGCGGGACCCGTAGAAATGAGCAGTTCTTC.

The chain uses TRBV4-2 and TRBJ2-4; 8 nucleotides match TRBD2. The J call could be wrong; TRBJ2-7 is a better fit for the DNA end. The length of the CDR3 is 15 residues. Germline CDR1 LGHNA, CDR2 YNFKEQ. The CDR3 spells CASSQISGTSYEQYF. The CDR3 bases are TGTGCCAGCAGCCAGATATCCGGGACTAGTTACGAGCAGTACTTC.

As DNA, the CDR3 is TGTGCCAGCAGCCGAACGCTAGCGTCGGAGACCCAGTACTTC. It is translated as CASSRTLASETQYF. The chain links TRBV11-2 to TRBJ2-5; D is possibly TRBD2 (6 bases). Germline CDR1 is SGHAT and CDR2 is FQNNGV. The V and J ends lost 5 bases and 5 bases respectively, with 15 bases between them. The CDR3 loop spans 14 amino acids.

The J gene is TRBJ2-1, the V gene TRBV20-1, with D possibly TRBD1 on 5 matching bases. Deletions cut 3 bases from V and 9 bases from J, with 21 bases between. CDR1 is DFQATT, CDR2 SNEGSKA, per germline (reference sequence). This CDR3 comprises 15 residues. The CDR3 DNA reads TGCAGTGCTAGGGCAGGACAAAGCGTCGGCGGTGAGCAGTTCTTC. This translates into CSARAGQSVGGEQFF.

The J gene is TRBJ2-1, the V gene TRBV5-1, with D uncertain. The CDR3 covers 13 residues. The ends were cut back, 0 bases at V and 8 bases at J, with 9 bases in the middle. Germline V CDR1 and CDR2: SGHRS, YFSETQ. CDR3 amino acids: CASSLDGSYEQFF. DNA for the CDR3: TGCGCCAGCAGCTTGGACGGCAGCTATGAGCAGTTCTTC.

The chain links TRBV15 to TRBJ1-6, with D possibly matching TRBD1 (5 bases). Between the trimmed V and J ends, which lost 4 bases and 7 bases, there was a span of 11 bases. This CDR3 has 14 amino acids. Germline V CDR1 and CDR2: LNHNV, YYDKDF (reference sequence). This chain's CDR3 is CATSISRENSPLHF. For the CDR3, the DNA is TGTGCCACCAGCATCAGCAGGGAGAATTCACCCCTCCACTTT.

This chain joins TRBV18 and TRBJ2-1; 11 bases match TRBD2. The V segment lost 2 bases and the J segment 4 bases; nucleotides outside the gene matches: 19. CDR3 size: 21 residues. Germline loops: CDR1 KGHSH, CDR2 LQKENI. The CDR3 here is CASSPFVTGGQLAGVYNEQFF. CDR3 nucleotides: TGTGCCAGCTCACCATTTGTCACAGGGGGTCAACTAGCGGGAGTTTACAATGAGCAGTTCTTC.

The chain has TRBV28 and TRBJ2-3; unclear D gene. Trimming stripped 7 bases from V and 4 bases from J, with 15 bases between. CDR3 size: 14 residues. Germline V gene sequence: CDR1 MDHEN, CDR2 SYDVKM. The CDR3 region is CASITSSPPDTQYF. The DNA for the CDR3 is TGTGCCAGCATAACGAGTTCTCCCCCAGATACGCAGTATTTT.

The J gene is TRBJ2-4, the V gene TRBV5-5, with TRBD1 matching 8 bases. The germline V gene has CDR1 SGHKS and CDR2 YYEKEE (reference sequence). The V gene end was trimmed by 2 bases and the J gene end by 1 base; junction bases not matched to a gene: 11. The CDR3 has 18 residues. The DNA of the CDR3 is TGTGCCAGCAGCTTAGAAAACAGGGGGATGATGGCCAAAAACATTCAGTACTTC. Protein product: CASSLENRGMMAKNIQYF.

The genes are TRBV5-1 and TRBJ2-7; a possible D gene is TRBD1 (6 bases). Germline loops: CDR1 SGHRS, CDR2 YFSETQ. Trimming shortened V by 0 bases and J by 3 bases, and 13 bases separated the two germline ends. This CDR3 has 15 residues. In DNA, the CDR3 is TGCGCCAGCAGCTTGGAAGGGGGTCAGATCTACGAGCAGTACTTC. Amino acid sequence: CASSLEGGQIYEQYF.

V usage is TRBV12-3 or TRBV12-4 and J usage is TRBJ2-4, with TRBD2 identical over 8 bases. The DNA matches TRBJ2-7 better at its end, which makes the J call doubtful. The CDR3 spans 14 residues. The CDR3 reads CASSLRREAYEQYF. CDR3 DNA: TGTGCCAGCAGTTTGAGGCGGGAGGCCTACGAGCAGTACTTC.

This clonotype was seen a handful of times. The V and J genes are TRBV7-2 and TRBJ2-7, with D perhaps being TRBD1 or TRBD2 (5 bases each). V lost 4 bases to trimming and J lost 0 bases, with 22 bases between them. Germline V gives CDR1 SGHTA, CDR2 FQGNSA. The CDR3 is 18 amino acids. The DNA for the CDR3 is TGTACCAGCAGCTCCCTAGCCGTGGGGCTTTTTAACTCCTACGAGCAGTACTTC. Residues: CTSSSLAVGLFNSYEQYF. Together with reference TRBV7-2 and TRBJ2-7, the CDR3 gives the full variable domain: GAGVSQSPSNKVTEKGKDVELRCDPISGHTALYWYRQSLGQGLEFLIYFQGNSAPDKSGLPSDRFSAERTGGSVSTLTIQRTQQEDSAVYLCTSSSLAVGLFNSYEQYFGPGTRLTVT.